This T cell receptor beta chain was sequenced for a study of cytomegalovirus exposure and HLA in healthy donors. In the study overall: The use of the same platform for the 120 or so validation repertoires and the 600 to 800 first-cohort repertoires was reported by a later analysis. Study conclusions and caveats: Generally TCR sequences proved uncommon, though certain public TCRs appeared in numerous donors.

V gave up 6 bases and J gave up 5 bases, with 19 bases separating them. From germline, CDR1 is ENHRY and CDR2 SYGVKD. The CDR3 totals 16 residues. This clone showed up just once. The antigen remains unidentified. Separation from the roughly 670-subject first cohort characterized the roughly 120-subject validation cohort, to which the donors belonged. Libraries were prepared by immunoSEQ multiplex PCR; TCRdb keeps only in-frame clonotypes and omits some of them. The sample records about 130,000 clones, about 96% being singletons. The sequencing input was PBMCs. The clonotype originates from a man aged 18 to 35 in good health and CMV-seronegative. The chain combines TRBV10-3 with TRBJ2-2; D possibly corresponds to TRBD2 (5 bases). This CDR3 is CAIRSGVSERTGELFF. In DNA form, the CDR3 reads TGTGCCATCAGGAGTGGTGTTAGCGAAAGGACCGGGGAGCTGTTTTTT.